The present entry profiles one TCR beta chain with its context. Its matching antigen is unknown. The sample originates from a study of cytomegalovirus exposure and HLA in healthy donors. Whole-study results and caveats: Later analysis demonstrated an association between a missense DCLRE1C variant and TCR beta V- and J-gene trimming.

The PCR employed 60 Vbeta primers together with 13 Jbeta primers. TCRdb's table, derived via immunoSEQ multiplex PCR, lists solely in-frame clones and lacks some. Of about 150,000 clones in the sample, about 80% were seen once. Healthy people donating bone marrow made up the donors. The study sampled nominally healthy donors, though unrecorded immune exposures were likely. The material sequenced was PBMCs. This TCR came from a male donor in good health and CMV-seronegative.

The CDR3 DNA reads as TGTGCCAGCAGTTTATTTGGGACTAGCGGGTTCCGGGGACACAATGAGCAGTTCTTC. It specifies CASSLFGTSGFRGHNEQFF. The rearrangement joins TRBV27 to TRBJ2-1; 12 bases match TRBD2. The germline gives CDR1 MNHEY, CDR2 SMNVEV (reference sequence). V lost 1 base, J lost 5 bases, and 12 bases stayed unmatched. The CDR3 sequence is 19 residues long.